These 22 T cell receptor beta chains were all obtained from the same sample, sequenced in a study of OX40 agonist ivuxolimab in advanced cancers. The repertoire was sequenced with immunoSEQ multiplex PCR; TCRdb's copy has only in-frame clones and lacks some. Of around 35,000 clones listed, roughly 84% were seen once; the top ten hold 20% to 25%. The sample was CD4+ or CD8+ T cells sorted from blood, taken in a trial of the OX40 agonist ivuxolimab. The receptors originated from an adult with an advanced solid tumor such as melanoma, head and neck, liver or kidney cancer.

CDR3 sequence (DNA): TGTGCCAGCAGCTCGGGACTAGCGGGTGTTACCGGGGAGCTGTTTTTT. Translating gives CASSSGLAGVTGELFF. The chain links TRBV11-2 to TRBJ2-2; 12 positions agree with TRBD2. CDR3 size: 16 residues. Germline lookup yields CDR1 SGHAT and CDR2 FQNNGV. The V gene end was trimmed by 4 bases and the J gene end by 5 bases; junction bases not matched to a gene: 5.

The V gene is TRBV4-3, the J gene TRBJ2-1; D is perhaps TRBD2 (6 bases). The CDR3 length is 15 residues. V was trimmed by 1 base and J by 3 bases, leaving 10 bases between them. Germline V CDR1 and CDR2: LGHNA, YSLEER. The CDR3, as DNA: TGCGCCAGCAGCCAAGTCGGGCGGGGCTACAATGAGCAGTTCTTC. Translated, it gives CASSQVGRGYNEQFF.

The genes are TRBV7-9 and TRBJ2-6; D unclear. V lost 5 bases and J 0 bases, leaving 14 bases between the germline ends. The CDR3 covers 17 residues. Per the germline V gene, CDR1 is SEHNR and CDR2 is FQNEAQ (reference sequence). The CDR3 spells CASSPPDGDSGANVLTF. Here the CDR3 DNA reads TGTGCCAGCAGCCCCCCGGACGGAGACTCTGGGGCCAACGTCCTGACTTTC.

V is TRBV6-5 and J is TRBJ2-7, with a tentative D call TRBD1 (6 bases). The CDR3 extends over 14 amino acids. Trimming cost V 4 bases and J 2 bases, with 12 bases left between them. Per germline, CDR1 MNHEY and CDR2 SVGAGI. The CDR3 nucleotides are TGTGCCAGCAGTTCGGCCGGGACAACCTACGAGCAGTACTTC. This translates into CASSSAGTTYEQYF.

The sample holds one count of this clone. The chain has TRBV30 and TRBJ1-2, with TRBD1 as a possible D gene (6 bases). The CDR3 consists of 13 residues. Trimming removed 0 bases at V and 5 bases at J, with 10 bases between. Looked up from germline, CDR1 is GTSNPN and CDR2 is SVGIG (reference sequence). The CDR3 nucleotides read TGTGCCTGGAGTGTAATCACAGGGTATGGCTACACCTTC. Protein sequence: CAWSVITGYGYTF.

This chain connects TRBV7-6 to TRBJ2-7; D is unclear. Trimming pared 5 bases from V and 6 bases from J, leaving 20 bases between. This CDR3 spans 15 amino acids. Germline CDR1 is SGHVS and CDR2 is FNYEAQ. CDR3 residues: CASSLTSGPAPEQYF. In nucleotides, the CDR3 is TGTGCCAGCAGCCTTACTTCCGGGCCAGCTCCCGAGCAGTACTTC.

Details on this clone: Compared with germline, one end of the junction differs, possibly owing to a read error. The chain carries TRBV7-7 and TRBJ2-5; D might be TRBD1 (5 bases). Germline-derived CDR1 and CDR2 are SSHAT and FNYEAQ (reference sequence). This CDR3 comprises 13 residues. The CDR3 bases are TGTGCTAGCAGCTCGGAGACAGAAGAGACCCAGTACTTC. It is translated as CASSSETEETQYF.

This clone was seen just once. The J gene is TRBJ1-1, the V gene TRBV6-1, with 8 positions matching TRBD1. Germline lookup yields CDR1 MNHNS and CDR2 SASEGT. The CDR3 covers 12 residues. Trimming removed 10 bases from V and 1 base from J; junction bases left unmatched: 2. CDR3 bases: TGTGCCACCGGACAGGGGAACACTGAAGCTTTCTTT. This sequence encodes CATGQGNTEAFF.

The chain couples TRBV11-1 to TRBJ2-1; 7 bases are shared with TRBD1. The V and J ends lost 5 bases and 1 base, in that order; junction bases with no gene match: 5. Germline values: CDR1 SGHAT, CDR2 FQDESV (reference sequence). The CDR3 spans 15 residues. In DNA form, the CDR3 reads TGTGCCAGCAGCGCCGGGACAGTATCCTACAATGAGCAGTTCTTC. It encodes CASSAGTVSYNEQFF.

This clone was seen a handful of times. The chain has TRBV28 and TRBJ2-7; 13 bases agree with TRBD2. The V segment lost 5 bases and the J segment 3 bases; nucleotides outside the gene matches: 7. The germline CDR1 and CDR2 sequences are MDHEN and SYDVKM. The CDR3 covers 16 residues. CDR3 amino acids: CASSPITSGRDYEQYF. The CDR3 DNA follows: TGTGCCAGCAGTCCAATTACTAGCGGGAGGGACTACGAGCAGTACTTC. Complete variable domain (other parts from reference TRBV28 and TRBJ2-7): DVKVTQSSRYLVKRTGEKVFLECVQDMDHENMFWYRQDPGLGLRLIYFSYDVKMKEKGDIPEGYSVSREKKERFSLILESASTNQTSMYLCASSPITSGRDYEQYFGPGTRLTVT.

The chain has TRBV27 and TRBJ2-7, with a tentative D call TRBD2 (5 bases). V lost 7 bases, J lost 0 bases, and 16 bases lay in between. This CDR3 region has 15 residues. The V gene's germline CDR1 is MNHEY and CDR2 SMNVEV (reference sequence). CDR3 residues: CASNRRGSPSYEQYF. The CDR3 DNA is TGTGCCAGCAATCGCCGGGGTAGTCCCTCCTACGAGCAGTACTTC.

This chain connects TRBV19 to TRBJ2-7; 13 nucleotides match TRBD2. Unmatched junction bases numbered 11, after V lost 3 bases and J lost 6 bases. Germline values: CDR1 LNHDA, CDR2 SQIVND (reference sequence). CDR3 size: 17 residues. This CDR3 reads CASSMVTSGRALGEQYF. For the CDR3, the DNA is TGTGCCAGTAGTATGGTCACTAGCGGGAGGGCCCTCGGCGAGCAGTACTTC.

This rearrangement joins TRBV5-5 to TRBJ2-7; D not certain. This CDR3 is built from 11 residues. V gave up 2 bases and J gave up 5 bases, with 5 bases separating them. Germline assignment: CDR1 SGHKS and CDR2 YYEKEE (reference sequence). The CDR3 protein is CASSFVDEQYF. Here the CDR3 DNA reads TGTGCCAGCAGCTTTGTGGACGAGCAGTACTTC.

This clone was seen a few times. The chain carries TRBV27 and TRBJ1-1, with D tentatively TRBD1 (5 bases). The ends were cut back, 8 bases at V and 1 base at J, with 11 bases in the middle. The germline CDR1 and CDR2 sequences are MNHEY and SMNVEV (reference sequence). The CDR3 is made up of 13 amino acids. CDR3 region: CASGLTGNTEAFF. CDR3 sequence (DNA): TGTGCCAGCGGGCTCACAGGGAACACTGAAGCTTTCTTT.

V usage is TRBV5-6 and J usage is TRBJ1-1; the D is unclear. Germline CDR1 and CDR2: SGHDT and YYEEEE. V shed 4 bases and J shed 3 bases, with 10 bases lying between them. This CDR3 region has 13 residues. CDR3: CASSLGSYTEAFF. As DNA, the CDR3 is TGTGCCAGCAGCCTAGGGAGTTACACTGAAGCTTTCTTT.

The count of this clone is one. J is TRBJ2-1 and V is TRBV29-1; 8 positions agree with TRBD1. In germline, CDR1 is SQVTM, CDR2 ANQGSEA. The V and J ends lost 3 bases and 1 base, in that order; junction bases with no gene match: 14. The CDR3 has 18 amino acids. The CDR3 DNA reads as TGCAGCGTTGAGGTCGGCAGGGGGCCTGGCGGATCCTACAATGAGCAGTTCTTC. Its translation is CSVEVGRGPGGSYNEQFF.

This clone showed up just a few times. The rearrangement joins TRBV7-8 to TRBJ2-7, with 8 bases lining up with TRBD2. The CDR3 totals 17 residues. J gave up 4 bases and V 4 bases, and 15 bases lay outside the gene matches. The germline V gene encodes CDR1 SGHVS and CDR2 FQNEAQ. CDR3 in amino acids: CASSSLGSGKSSYEQYF. DNA of the CDR3: TGTGCCAGCAGCTCCCTCGGTAGCGGGAAATCATCATACGAGCAGTACTTC.

The chain is built from TRBV27 and TRBJ2-7; 12 bases are a match to TRBD1. Germline lookup yields CDR1 MNHEY and CDR2 SMNVEV (reference sequence). There are 14 residues in the CDR3. V was clipped by 6 bases and J by 2 bases; unmatched bases: 2. The CDR3 nucleotides are TGTGCCAGCAGCTGGGACAGGGGGCCCTACGAGCAGTACTTC. This translates into CASSWDRGPYEQYF.

The sample holds one count of this clone. The rearrangement joins TRBV29-1 to TRBJ2-7; D is tentatively TRBD1 or TRBD2 (5 bases each). The V gene lost 3 bases and the J gene lost 1 base, with 10 bases spanning the gap. CDR3 length: 13 residues. Germline-derived CDR1 and CDR2 are SQVTM and ANQGSEA. CDR3 DNA: TGCAGCGTTGATTGGGACGGATCCTACGAGCAGTACTTC. It yields the protein CSVDWDGSYEQYF.

The CDR3, as DNA: TGTGCCAGCAGCTTAGATCCGGGTCGATCCTACGAGCAGTACTTC. Translation: CASSLDPGRSYEQYF. V and J are TRBV11-2 and TRBJ2-7, with D unresolved. There are 15 residues in the CDR3. Germline V gene sequence: CDR1 SGHAT, CDR2 FQNNGV. V lost 0 bases, J lost 1 base, and 10 bases lay in between.

The chain employs TRBV7-9 and TRBJ2-7; either TRBD1 or TRBD2 may fit D (5 bases each). Germline loops: CDR1 SEHNR, CDR2 FQNEAQ (reference sequence). The CDR3 spans 15 residues. Trimming removed 5 bases at V and 0 bases at J, with 14 bases between. CDR3 region: CASSRPGRSSYEQYF. The CDR3 nucleotides are TGTGCCAGCAGCCGACCGGGACGTAGCTCCTACGAGCAGTACTTC.

The V call is TRBV29-1, the J call TRBJ2-2; the match to TRBD1 covers 8 bases. V lost 1 base and J lost 1; bases outside the gene matches: 5. From germline, CDR1 is SQVTM and CDR2 ANQGSEA. CDR3 length: 16 residues. In nucleotides, the CDR3 is TGCAGCGTTGAAGCAGGACAGGGCTGGAACACCGGGGAGCTGTTTTTT. Translated: CSVEAGQGWNTGELFF.